Sequencing of this T cell receptor (beta chain) was carried out in a study of T-cell reconstitution after alpha-beta-depleted transplantation in children. The germline V gene encodes CDR1 SGHVS and CDR2 FQNEAQ. CDR3 length: 13 amino acids. V was shortened by 3 bases and J by 6 bases, with 10 bases between the two germline ends. The TCRbeta library incorporated unique molecular identifiers. In TCRdb, the PCR reads were re-called with MiXCR into one record per CDR3 protein. The data show 700,000 to 850,000 distinct CDR3 sequences, with approximately 15% seen just once and roughly 5% held by the top ten. Overall study results and limits: Newly produced T cells mostly provided counts and TCRbeta diversity after one year, as hyperexpanded clones declined. Several hundred expanded graft clones reportedly gave rise to the alpha-beta T cells present about two months after transplant.

For this clonotype: Its target is not known.

The chain is built from TRBV7-8 and TRBJ2-3; D ambiguous. Sample: PBMCs, mostly from graft donor cells, taken 360 days after TCRalphabeta/CD19-depleted stem cell transplant. The clonotype originates from a male patient under 18 who had a stem cell transplant for acute lymphoblastic leukemia, so the T cells may come from the graft donor. The CDR3 is CASSFLGFDTQYF. The DNA for the CDR3 is TGTGCCAGCAGCTTCCTAGGGTTCGATACGCAGTATTTT. The full variable domain, with the rest looked up from reference TRBV7-8 and TRBJ2-3, is GAGVSQSPRYKVAKRGQDVALRCDPISGHVSLFWYQQALGQGPEFLTYFQNEAQLDKSGLPSDRFFAERPEGSVSTLKIQRTQQEDSAVYLCASSFLGFDTQYFGPGTRLTVL.